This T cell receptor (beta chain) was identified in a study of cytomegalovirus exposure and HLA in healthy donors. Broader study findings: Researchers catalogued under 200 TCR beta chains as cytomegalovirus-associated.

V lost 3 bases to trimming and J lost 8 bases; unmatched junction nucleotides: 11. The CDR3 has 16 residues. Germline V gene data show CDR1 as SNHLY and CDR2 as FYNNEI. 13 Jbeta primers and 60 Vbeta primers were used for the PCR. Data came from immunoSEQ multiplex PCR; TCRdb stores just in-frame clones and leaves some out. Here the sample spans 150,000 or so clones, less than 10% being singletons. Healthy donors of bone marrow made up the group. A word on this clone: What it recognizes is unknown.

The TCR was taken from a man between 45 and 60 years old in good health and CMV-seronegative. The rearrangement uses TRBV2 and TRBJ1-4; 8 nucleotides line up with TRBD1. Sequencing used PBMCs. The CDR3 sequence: CASSERTGTGGEKLFF. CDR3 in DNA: TGTGCCAGCAGTGAGCGGACAGGGACGGGCGGAGAAAAACTGTTTTTT.